One sample yielded the 21 T cell receptor beta chains listed below, sequenced in a study of blood T cells in healthy people across ages (dated by TCRdb to between 2014 and 2016). The library came from 5' RACE. Data came from an Illumina HiSeq 2500. A second roughly 6 to 12 cycle PCR used a sample-barcoded 5' primer and a J-beta primer mix. Through fastp at Q25 and MiXCR, TCRdb rebuilt clones from the public reads, retaining in-frame beta chains. Rows are unified per CDR3 protein, each entry keeping the most common DNA and genes. The sample includes about 1.6 million distinct CDR3 sequences, with 34% observed a single time. The ten largest clones take up roughly 10% of the sample. Sequenced: blood. These receptor sequences come from a woman aged 25 to 39 in good health.

The chain employs TRBV7-9 and TRBJ1-4, with D maybe TRBD1 (5 bases). The germline V gene encodes CDR1 SEHNR and CDR2 FQNEAQ (reference sequence). There are 17 residues in the CDR3. With 7 bases removed from V and 8 bases from J, the gap between germline ends came to 26 bases. CDR3 sequence reads: CASTSGREVEEWEKLFF. CDR3 in DNA: TGTGCCAGCACCTCCGGCAGGGAAGTGGAGGAATGGGAAAAACTGTTTTTT.

This clonotype was counted at least ten times. The chain links TRBV4-2 to TRBJ2-7; D is unresolved. In germline, CDR1 is LGHNA, CDR2 YNFKEQ. CDR3 length equals 15 residues. Deletions cut 4 bases from V and 0 bases from J, with 13 bases between. In DNA, the CDR3 is TGTGCCAGCAGCCCTGGATCCTCCGGCTCCTACGAGCAGTACTTC. This translates into CASSPGSSGSYEQYF.

This clonotype occurred a few times. The V gene is TRBV9, the J gene TRBJ2-4, with TRBD1 identical over 7 bases. V dropped 4 bases and J dropped 6; count of bases not matched to a gene: 4. The CDR3 contains 13 residues. Per germline, CDR1 SGDLS and CDR2 YYNGEE. The CDR3 region has the DNA TGTGCCAGCAGCCCGGGACAGATAAACATTCAGTACTTC. Translation: CASSPGQINIQYF.

In its sample, this clonotype was seen a few times. V is TRBV20-1 and J is TRBJ2-7; D unclear. CDR1 is DFQATT, CDR2 SNEGSKA, per germline (reference sequence). V was trimmed by 3 bases and J by 3 bases, leaving 6 bases between them. This CDR3 has 11 amino acids. This CDR3 is CSASNDYEQYF. CDR3 sequence (DNA): TGCAGTGCTAGCAATGACTACGAGCAGTACTTC.

The chain uses TRBV20-1 and TRBJ2-3, with D possibly matching TRBD2 (5 bases). CDR1 DFQATT and CDR2 SNEGSKA come from the germline V gene (reference sequence). Trimming took off 5 bases at V and 2 bases at J, with 14 bases between the two ends. CDR3 length equals 14 residues. The CDR3 here is CSAGHRDATDTQYF. CDR3 in DNA: TGCAGTGCTGGTCACCGGGATGCCACAGATACGCAGTATTTT.

The chain uses TRBV7-2 and TRBJ2-5, with D uncertain. The better agreement between TRBJ2-7 and the DNA end casts doubt on the J call. This CDR3 is built from 14 residues. Germline V gene sequence: CDR1 SGHTA, CDR2 FQGNSA. CDR3 coding DNA: TGTGCCAGCAGCTTACCCTGGACCGCCTACGAGCAGTACTTC. Its protein is CASSLPWTAYEQYF.

The chain uses TRBV3-1 and TRBJ1-1; D is possibly TRBD1 (6 bases). The CDR3 is 15 residues long. Trimming pared 4 bases from V and 4 bases from J, leaving 16 bases between. CDR1 is LGHDT, CDR2 YNNKEL, per germline (reference sequence). The DNA of the CDR3 is TGTGCCAGCAGCCCAGGGGAGGAGTGGGGCACTGAAGCTTTCTTT. This translates into CASSPGEEWGTEAFF.

To note about this clonotype: A much more abundant neighbour one base away suggests this may be a read error. As the CDR3 is not closed by the conserved phenylalanine or tryptophan, this likely results from a read error. V usage is TRBV12-3 or TRBV12-4 and J usage is TRBJ2-3; TRBD2 is a possible D gene (6 bases). Between the trimmed V and J ends, which lost 6 bases and 7 bases, there was a span of 20 bases. This CDR3 is 15 amino acids long. The CDR3 DNA sequence: TGTGCCAGCAGAATTGGTGGGGGGTCGGCGAATACGCAGTATGTT. Translating it yields CASRIGGGSANTQYV.

This clonotype was seen a handful of times. The chain is built from TRBV20-1 and TRBJ2-7; TRBD1 aligns across 7 bases. TRBJ2-5 explains the end of the DNA better; the J call may be wrong. Germline V lookup: CDR1 DFQATT, CDR2 SNEGSKA (reference sequence). This CDR3 has 13 amino acids. Here the CDR3 reads CSAETGFEETQYF. CDR3 in DNA: TGCAGTGCTGAGACAGGGTTTGAAGAGACCCAGTACTTC.

This clonotype came up a few times. V usage is TRBV4-1 and J usage is TRBJ2-1; TRBD2 agrees at 8 bases. Losses at the gene ends were 0 bases for V and 2 bases for J; bases not matched to a gene: 3. Germline loops: CDR1 MGHRA, CDR2 YSYEKL. The CDR3 is made up of 16 amino acids. The DNA of the CDR3 is TGCGCCAGCAGCCAAGAGATTAGCGGGACCTACAATGAGCAGTTCTTC. It encodes CASSQEISGTYNEQFF.

Only a few counts were recorded for this clonotype. The rearrangement links TRBV6-6 to TRBJ2-1, with 7 nucleotides matching TRBD2. The CDR3 is 13 residues long. Looked up from germline, CDR1 is MNHNY and CDR2 is SVGAGI (reference sequence). J lost 5 bases, V lost 5 bases, and 3 bases had no gene match. Here the CDR3 reads CASSTGTNNEQFF. CDR3 in DNA: TGTGCCAGCAGTACCGGGACTAACAATGAGCAGTTCTTC.

This chain connects TRBV12-3 or TRBV12-4 to TRBJ1-1; 10 bases line up with TRBD1. V lost 7 bases, J lost 7 bases, and 6 bases stayed unmatched. The CDR3 totals 13 residues. This chain's CDR3 is CASTLTGGGEAFF. CDR3 DNA sequence: TGTGCCAGCACCCTGACAGGGGGCGGTGAAGCTTTCTTT.

The V and J genes are TRBV7-2 and TRBJ2-1; no definite D call. V was cut by 5 bases and J by 9 bases, with 23 bases left in between. The germline CDR1 and CDR2 sequences are SGHTA and FQGNSA. The CDR3 covers 16 residues. Here the CDR3 reads CASSHPTVGISGEQFF. In DNA form, the CDR3 reads TGTGCCAGCAGCCACCCCACGGTTGGCATCTCGGGTGAGCAGTTCTTC.

Only a few counts were recorded for this clonotype. V usage is TRBV20-1 and J usage is TRBJ1-4; D is unclear. Germline loops: CDR1 DFQATT, CDR2 SNEGSKA (reference sequence). Trimming removed 0 bases from V and 0 bases from J, with 8 bases in between. The CDR3 totals 15 residues. The DNA of the CDR3 is TGCAGTGCTAGAGATACGCACCCAACTAATGAAAAACTGTTTTTT. Translated, it gives CSARDTHPTNEKLFF.

Concerning this clonotype itself: The junction departs from germline at one end; a sequencing error may be responsible. This chain uses TRBV6-1 with TRBJ1-1, with unresolved D. Germline CDR1 is MNHNS and CDR2 is SASEGT. This CDR3 spans 12 amino acids. The CDR3 DNA follows: TGTGCCGGCAGTGCAGGGAACACTGAAGCTTTCTTT. It specifies CAGSAGNTEAFF.

This chain uses TRBV28 with TRBJ1-5, with a tentative D call TRBD1 (6 bases). V lost 4 bases and J 1 base, leaving 11 bases between the germline ends. The germline V gene encodes CDR1 MDHEN and CDR2 SYDVKM. There are 15 residues in the CDR3. For the CDR3, the DNA is TGTGCCAGCAGTTACAGGGTTCGGAGCAATCAGCCCCAGCATTTT. It is translated as CASSYRVRSNQPQHF.

This clonotype was found a few times. This chain uses TRBV5-1 with TRBJ2-6, with D uncertain. CDR3 length: 17 residues. V lost 0 bases and J lost 0, with 10 bases in between. Germline V gene lookup returns CDR1 SGHRS and CDR2 YFSETQ. In DNA form, the CDR3 reads TGCGCCAGCAGCTTGGGAGAGTGGAGCTCTGGGGCCAACGTCCTGACTTTC. Protein sequence: CASSLGEWSSGANVLTF.

The rearrangement joins TRBV12-3 or TRBV12-4 to TRBJ2-1, with TRBD2 matching over 11 bases. With 4 bases clipped from V and 6 bases from J, the junction kept 11 bases outside the gene matches. This CDR3 contains 17 residues. The CDR3 DNA sequence: TGTGCCAGCAGTTCCTCCCGACTAGCGGGGTCCCTCAATGAGCAGTTCTTC. It encodes CASSSSRLAGSLNEQFF.

The chain combines TRBV15 with TRBJ2-1; D remains ambiguous. Germline V gene lookup returns CDR1 LNHNV and CDR2 YYDKDF (reference sequence). The CDR3 covers 15 residues. V shed 5 bases and J shed 4 bases, with 15 bases lying between them. The chain's CDR3 is CATSSFSSDYNEQFF. Written as DNA, the CDR3 is TGTGCCACCAGCTCGTTCAGTTCTGATTACAATGAGCAGTTCTTC.

Details on this clonotype: A read error may account for a junction end that differs from germline. The genes are TRBV5-1 and TRBJ2-6; D possibly corresponds to TRBD1 (5 bases). Looked up from germline, CDR1 is SGHRS and CDR2 is YFSETQ. The CDR3 is made up of 13 amino acids. The CDR3 DNA follows: TGCGTCAGCAGCTACGACAGACCCAACGTCCTGACTTTC. This gives the protein CVSSYDRPNVLTF.

This rearrangement joins TRBV2 to TRBJ1-1; D is perhaps TRBD1 (6 bases). V was shortened by 7 bases and J by 1 base, with 13 bases between the two germline ends. Per the germline V gene, CDR1 is SNHLY and CDR2 is FYNNEI. CDR3 length: 14 amino acids. CDR3 in amino acids: CASMGGGQNTEAFF. The CDR3 nucleotides read TGTGCCAGCATGGGAGGGGGACAGAACACTGAAGCTTTCTTT.